Presented here are 30 T cell receptor beta chains from one specimen sequenced in a study of T-cell memory formation after mild COVID-19 (dated by TCRdb to the early 2020s). Library creation used 5' RACE. Sequencing used an Illumina NovaSeq 6000. The public reads were quality trimmed at Q25 with fastp and then assembled into clones with MiXCR by TCRdb, keeping productive beta chains. Each record represents a unique CDR3 protein, reported with the most common genes and DNA among its rows. Across this sample there are under 700,000 distinct CDR3 sequences, with about a fifth seen only once. Around 12% of the sample lies in the top ten. The source material was PBMCs or a T cell subset sorted from them (not recorded which). The receptors were sampled from an adult woman who had mild COVID-19 (a few samples of this study predate the infection). The sample titles of this study are shuffled in the database, so cell type and time point are left out; the donor was told from shared clones.

The chain employs TRBV7-2 and TRBJ1-2; D is perhaps TRBD1 (5 bases). The CDR3 sequence is 15 residues long. Trimming left V 5 bases short and J 0 bases short, with 13 bases between. Germline V gene lookup returns CDR1 SGHTA and CDR2 FQGNSA. In DNA, the CDR3 is TGTGCCAGCAGCCCGTTAGGGGAAGCTAACTATGGCTACACCTTC. Protein product: CASSPLGEANYGYTF.

The chain has TRBV11-2 and TRBJ2-1, with 8 bases identical to TRBD2. Germline V gene data show CDR1 as SGHAT and CDR2 as FQNNGV. V shed 1 base, J shed 5 bases, and the junction held 13 bases outside the gene matches. This CDR3 is 18 amino acids long. The CDR3 nucleotides are TGTGCCAGCAGCTTAGTGCTACGAGGGGTAGCGGGAAACAATGAGCAGTTCTTC. Encoded protein: CASSLVLRGVAGNNEQFF.

There are a few counts of this clonotype. Here the CDR3 DNA reads TGCGCCAGCAGCTTGGCCGGATTTCAGGGGGAGACCCAGTACTTC. Protein product: CASSLAGFQGETQYF. The V call is TRBV5-1, the J call TRBJ2-5, with D possibly matching TRBD1 (6 bases). The CDR3 has 15 amino acids. V gave up 0 bases and J gave up 5 bases, with 14 bases separating them. CDR1 is SGHRS and CDR2 is YFSETQ in the germline V gene.

At least ten counts were recorded for this clonotype. V and J are TRBV5-1 and TRBJ2-3, with D perhaps matching TRBD2 (6 bases). Trimming left V 2 bases short and J 4 bases short, with 14 bases between. The CDR3 loop spans 15 amino acids. Germline CDR1 and CDR2: SGHRS and YFSETQ. The CDR3 DNA is TGCGCCAGCAGCTTAGCGGGCGCCCCCCCAGATACGCAGTATTTT. It specifies CASSLAGAPPDTQYF. Variable domain in full (rest from reference TRBV5-1 and TRBJ2-3): KAGVTQTPRYLIKTRGQQVTLSCSPISGHRSVSWYQQTPGQGLQFLFEYFSETQRNKGNFPGRFSGRQFSNSRSEMNVSTLELGDSALYLCASSLAGAPPDTQYFGPGTRLTVL.

This clonotype was seen a few times. The V gene is TRBV30, the J gene TRBJ2-7; 7 bases align to TRBD1. The V gene's germline CDR1 is GTSNPN and CDR2 SVGIG (reference sequence). Trimming took 7 bases from V and 2 from J; bases not matched to a gene: 5. The CDR3 has 12 amino acids. The CDR3 loop is CASNRGTYEQYF. The CDR3 DNA sequence: TGTGCCTCGAACAGGGGAACCTACGAGCAGTACTTC.

This clonotype was counted at least ten times. This chain uses TRBV9 with TRBJ2-5; 7 nucleotides line up with TRBD1. The CDR3 is 12 residues long. CDR1 is SGDLS and CDR2 is YYNGEE in the germline V gene. V was clipped by 6 bases and J by 5 bases; unmatched bases: 4. The CDR3 protein is CASKGGGETQYF. The DNA of the CDR3 is TGTGCCAGCAAAGGGGGCGGGGAGACCCAGTACTTC. The whole variable domain, remainder taken from reference TRBV9 and TRBJ2-5, is DSGVTQTPKHLITATGQRVTLRCSPRSGDLSVYWYQQSLDQGLQFLIQYYNGEERAKGNILERFSAQQFPDLHSELNLSSLELGDSALYFCASKGGGETQYFGPGTRLLVL.

Here the CDR3 reads CASSYPLGQYTEAFF. The CDR3, as DNA: TGTGCCAGCAGCTACCCTCTTGGACAGTACACTGAAGCTTTCTTT. The chain joins TRBV14 to TRBJ1-1; the D gene is possibly TRBD1 (6 bases). Germline V gene lookup returns CDR1 SGHDN and CDR2 FVKESK. This CDR3 contains 15 residues. V dropped 5 bases and J dropped 3 bases, with 16 bases sitting between them.

This clonotype was recorded a few times. V usage is TRBV12-3 or TRBV12-4 and J usage is TRBJ1-5; tentative D call: TRBD1 (5 bases). Trimming left V 6 bases short and J 7 bases short, with 16 bases between. This CDR3 contains 14 residues. CDR3 sequence (DNA): TGTGCCAGCAGGCCAGGGACGGCGGGGCAGCCCCAGCATTTT. Protein sequence: CASRPGTAGQPQHF.

The CDR3 nucleotides are TGCAGTCCCCACGGGACAGGGAGGTCCTACGAGCAGTACTTC. This encodes CSPHGTGRSYEQYF. The chain employs TRBV20-1 and TRBJ2-7; 9 bases map to TRBD1. V lost 8 bases and J lost 1; bases outside the gene matches: 9. This CDR3 spans 14 amino acids. Per germline, CDR1 DFQATT and CDR2 SNEGSKA (reference sequence).

This clonotype was seen just once. The chain uses TRBV9 and TRBJ1-3, with unresolved D. This CDR3 is 15 amino acids long. Trimming cost V 2 bases and J 0 bases, with 9 bases left between them. Germline CDR1 reads SGDLS; CDR2 reads YYNGEE. The CDR3 loop reads CASSVLGSSGNTIYF. The CDR3 DNA reads TGTGCCAGCAGCGTTCTAGGGAGCTCTGGAAACACCATATATTTT.

V usage is TRBV3-1 and J usage is TRBJ1-1; D not certain. Germline values: CDR1 LGHDT, CDR2 YNNKEL (reference sequence). Trimming took off 0 bases at V and 7 bases at J, with 3 bases between the two ends. The CDR3 covers 11 residues. The CDR3 DNA follows: TGTGCCAGCAGCCAAGAGAGTGAAGCTTTCTTT. Translated: CASSQESEAFF. The variable domain in full, with the rest retrieved from reference TRBV3-1 and TRBJ1-1, is DTAVSQTPKYLVTQMGNDKSIKCEQNLGHDTMYWYKQDSKKFLKIMFSYNNKELIINETVPNRFSPKSPDKAHLNLHINSLELGDSAVYFCASSQESEAFFGQGTRLTVV.

V usage is TRBV5-1 and J usage is TRBJ2-1; 11 nucleotides line up with TRBD2. V shed 4 bases and J 5 bases; nucleotides not matched to a gene: 8. The CDR3 extends over 16 amino acids. The V gene's germline CDR1 is SGHRS and CDR2 YFSETQ. The CDR3 sequence: CASSPGIAGGNNEQFF. CDR3 nucleotides: TGCGCCAGCAGCCCCGGTATAGCGGGGGGGAACAATGAGCAGTTCTTC.

The genes are TRBV12-3 or TRBV12-4 and TRBJ1-1; the D is unclear. V was clipped by 3 bases and J by 6 bases, with 11 bases between them. The CDR3 extends over 13 amino acids. CDR3 DNA: TGTGCCAGCAGTTTTGGTCACGCGGCTGAAGCTTTCTTT. As protein: CASSFGHAAEAFF.

V usage is TRBV6-5 and J usage is TRBJ2-3; no clear D. This CDR3 is built from 14 residues. CDR1 MNHEY and CDR2 SVGAGI come from the germline V gene. V lost 4 bases and J lost 0, with 8 bases in between. This chain's CDR3 is CASSSLASTDTQYF. In nucleotides, the CDR3 is TGTGCCAGCAGTTCCCTGGCTAGCACAGATACGCAGTATTTT.

The CDR3 region has the DNA TGCAGTGCTTTACTTAGCGGGTTGCGTTGGAATGAGCAGTTCTTC. Translation: CSALLSGLRWNEQFF. The V and J genes are TRBV20-1 and TRBJ2-1; TRBD2 matches 7 bases. The CDR3 has 15 amino acids. Germline V CDR1 and CDR2: DFQATT, SNEGSKA (reference sequence). With V trimmed by 5 bases and J by 7 bases, 14 bases remained unmatched.

This clonotype was picked up a small number of times. The chain joins TRBV19 to TRBJ2-2, with unresolved D. The CDR3 is 16 residues long. Germline V gene lookup returns CDR1 LNHDA and CDR2 SQIVND (reference sequence). V shed 8 bases and J shed 0 bases, with 16 bases lying between them. The CDR3 DNA follows: TGTGCCAGTCAATTATCCCATGCCTCGAACACCGGGGAGCTGTTTTTT. This sequence encodes CASQLSHASNTGELFF.

This clonotype has more than one count but fewer than ten. The chain is built from TRBV5-8 and TRBJ2-7, with D uncertain. With 2 bases removed from V and 7 bases from J, the gap between germline ends came to 16 bases. Germline V lookup: CDR1 SGHTS, CDR2 YDEGEE. The CDR3 has 14 residues. The chain's CDR3 is CASSFQAGLDEQYF. DNA for the CDR3: TGTGCCAGCAGCTTTCAGGCAGGCCTCGATGAGCAGTACTTC. The variable domain in full, with the rest retrieved from reference TRBV5-8 and TRBJ2-7, is EAGVTQSPTHLIKTRGQQATLRCSPISGHTSVYWYQQALGLGLQFLLWYDEGEERNRGNFPPRFSGRQFPNYSSELNVNALELEDSALYLCASSFQAGLDEQYFGPGTRLTVT.

The rearrangement links TRBV6-1 to TRBJ2-3; 7 bases are a match to TRBD1. Germline loops: CDR1 MNHNS, CDR2 SASEGT. The junction had 16 bases not matched to a gene; V was cut back by 2 bases and J by 2 bases. The CDR3 contains 19 residues. The CDR3 here is CASSEQAALGRGFTDTQYF. CDR3 in DNA: TGTGCCAGCAGTGAACAGGCGGCATTGGGCAGGGGGTTCACAGATACGCAGTATTTT.

The chain is built from TRBV3-1 and TRBJ2-2; TRBD1 is a possible D gene (6 bases). The CDR3 contains 17 residues. Germline CDR1 LGHDT, CDR2 YNNKEL (reference sequence). V gave up 1 base and J gave up 1 base, with 13 bases separating them. In nucleotides, the CDR3 is TGTGCCAGCAGCCAAGGAGGGACACTCCTGAACACCGGGGAGCTGTTTTTT. This gives the protein CASSQGGTLLNTGELFF.

The sample holds a few counts of this clonotype. V is TRBV7-8 and J is TRBJ2-1; TRBD2 matches at 10 bases. Germline CDR1 reads SGHVS; CDR2 reads FQNEAQ. The CDR3 covers 16 residues. V shed 9 bases and J 1 base; nucleotides not matched to a gene: 9. CDR3 DNA sequence: TGTGCCAGTCATGCTAGCGGGAGTTGGTCCTACAATGAGCAGTTCTTC. It yields the protein CASHASGSWSYNEQFF.

This clonotype was detected many times. This chain links TRBV18 with TRBJ1-1, with TRBD1 matching over 9 bases. CDR1 and CDR2 (germline): KGHSH, LQKENI. The V segment lost 6 bases and the J segment 2 bases; nucleotides outside the gene matches: 4. The CDR3 consists of 14 residues. In nucleotides, the CDR3 is TGTGCCAGCTCCCGGGACAGGGTAAACACTGAAGCTTTCTTT. Amino acids: CASSRDRVNTEAFF.

Only a few counts were recorded for this clonotype. This sequence joins TRBV7-3 and TRBJ1-5, with TRBD1 identical over 8 bases. The CDR3 runs 15 residues. In germline, CDR1 is SGHTA, CDR2 FQGTGA. Unmatched junction bases numbered 7, after V lost 5 bases and J lost 4 bases. Here the CDR3 reads CASSTDRAFNQPQHF. The CDR3 nucleotides are TGTGCCAGCAGCACGGACAGGGCTTTTAATCAGCCCCAGCATTTT.

There are a few counts of this clonotype. The chain carries TRBV5-1 and TRBJ1-1, with a possible D match to TRBD1 (5 bases). The CDR3 contains 17 residues. Deletions cut 5 bases from V and 5 bases from J, with 25 bases between. Germline CDR1 is SGHRS and CDR2 is YFSETQ. Here the CDR3 DNA reads TGCGCCAGCAGTTTTACCGGGACCGTGGTCGGCGGTACTGAAGCTTTCTTT. This gives the protein CASSFTGTVVGGTEAFF.

This clonotype was observed a few times. CDR3 residues: CASSYRDQNIQYF. In DNA, the CDR3 is TGTGCCAGTAGCTACAGGGACCAAAACATTCAGTACTTC. The chain combines TRBV19 with TRBJ2-4; weak D call: TRBD1 (6 bases). The ends were cut back, 6 bases at V and 5 bases at J, with 11 bases in the middle. In germline, CDR1 is LNHDA, CDR2 SQIVND (reference sequence). The CDR3 covers 13 residues.

This clonotype appeared a few times. The chain carries TRBV15 and TRBJ2-5; perhaps D is TRBD1 or TRBD2 (5 bases each). This CDR3 comprises 14 residues. V was pared by 3 bases and J by 3 bases, with 11 bases between. From germline, CDR1 is LNHNV and CDR2 YYDKDF (reference sequence). This CDR3 is CATSRGRTEETQYF. The CDR3 nucleotides are TGTGCCACCAGCAGGGGACGAACTGAAGAGACCCAGTACTTC.

A few counts support this clonotype. The chain carries TRBV7-3 and TRBJ1-2, with TRBD1 matching over 10 bases. Germline CDR1 and CDR2: SGHTA and FQGTGA. The trim removed 5 bases at V and 8 bases at J, leaving 8 bases unmatched. The CDR3 has 14 amino acids. CDR3 in amino acids: CASSPGQGSGGYTF. In DNA form, the CDR3 reads TGTGCCAGCAGCCCGGGACAGGGGAGTGGGGGCTACACCTTC.

This clonotype has more than one count but fewer than ten. The chain couples TRBV7-9 to TRBJ2-7; TRBD2 matches 13 bases. Germline trimming cut 4 bases from V and 12 bases from J; bases unmatched to any gene: 9. CDR3 length equals 14 residues. Germline CDR1 reads SEHNR; CDR2 reads FQNEAQ (reference sequence). The CDR3 reads CASSSGLAGEPGYF. The CDR3 DNA is TGTGCCAGCAGCTCTGGACTAGCGGGAGAACCTGGGTACTTC.

The chain employs TRBV3-1 and TRBJ1-1, with TRBD1 matching over 10 bases. The CDR3 is made up of 18 amino acids. The germline gives CDR1 LGHDT, CDR2 YNNKEL (reference sequence). J lost 0 bases, V lost 1 base, and 8 bases had no gene match. The chain's CDR3 is CASSQGAGQGWMNTEAFF. The CDR3 DNA sequence: TGTGCCAGCAGCCAAGGTGCGGGACAGGGGTGGATGAACACTGAAGCTTTCTTT. The full variable domain, with the rest looked up from reference TRBV3-1 and TRBJ1-1, is DTAVSQTPKYLVTQMGNDKSIKCEQNLGHDTMYWYKQDSKKFLKIMFSYNNKELIINETVPNRFSPKSPDKAHLNLHINSLELGDSAVYFCASSQGAGQGWMNTEAFFGQGTRLTVV.

This clonotype occurred a few times. The rearrangement links TRBV7-9 to TRBJ1-1, with D hard to call. Germline CDR1 is SEHNR and CDR2 is FQNEAQ (reference sequence). Deletions cut 2 bases from V and 4 bases from J, with 8 bases between. The CDR3 contains 13 residues. The CDR3 region has the DNA TGTGCCAGCAGCTTACTGGCAGTCACTGAAGCTTTCTTT. Protein sequence: CASSLLAVTEAFF.

V is TRBV7-9 and J is TRBJ1-2; 7 bases fit TRBD1. The germline gives CDR1 SEHNR, CDR2 FQNEAQ (reference sequence). The CDR3 consists of 18 residues. J lost 7 bases, V lost 5 bases, and 22 bases had no gene match. The CDR3 bases are TGTGCCAGCAGCCCCGGAGAGGGGACAGCTCCCCAAGGTAGTGGCTACACCTTC. This translates into CASSPGEGTAPQGSGYTF.